The rows below give T cell receptor beta chains drawn from one sample of a study of liver allograft versus peripheral blood T cells. TCRdb re-called the reads through MiXCR, storing one row per CDR3 protein. The sample has about 9,000 distinct CDR3 sequences; approximately 16% are singletons. The receptors come from a human patient who had a liver transplant. Some T cells may be supplied by the graft donor. CDR3s include the opening cysteine and the closing phenylalanine or tryptophan. D genes are given only for firm matches. The size of a clone is reported for some rows only, either as once, few or many, or as a class for expanded clones.

>TRBJ2-3|many|NA|TRBV18
CASSPGSSFTDTQYF
TGTGCCAGCTCACCCGGGTCCTCCTTCACAGATACGCAGTATTTT
>TRBJ2-1|few|NA|TRBV20-1
CSASQGGAGRYNEQFF
TGCAGTGCTAGCCAAGGCGGTGCAGGGAGGTACAATGAGCAGTTCTTC
>TRBJ2-1|medium-sized|TRBD2|TRBV24-1
CATGSSGGAGFDEQFF
TGTGCCACCGGGAGCAGCGGGGGGGCGGGGTTCGATGAGCAGTTCTTC
>TRBJ2-7|few|TRBD2|TRBV20-1
CSASAFREGDEQYF
TGCAGTGCTAGTGCGTTTCGGGAGGGAGACGAGCAGTACTTC
>TRBJ2-2|medium-sized|NA|TRBV9
CASSPHTRRGELFF
TGTGCCAGCAGCCCGCATACCCGGCGAGGGGAGCTGTTTTTT
>TRBJ1-2|few|TRBD1|TRBV20-1
CSATQGDSLSYTF
TGCAGTGCAACACAGGGGGATTCTTTAAGCTACACCTTC
>TRBJ1-6|medium-sized|TRBD1|TRBV28
CASSWGDRTYNSPLHF
TGTGCCAGCAGTTGGGGGGACAGGACCTATAATTCACCCCTCCACTTT
>TRBJ2-5|NA|NA|TRBV7-9
CASSSQLSGQETQYF
TGTGCCAGCAGCTCACAACTTTCTGGGCAAGAGACCCAGTACTTC
>TRBJ2-7|NA|NA|TRBV28
CASSPGQFYEQYF
TGTGCCAGCAGTCCCGGTCAATTCTACGAGCAGTACTTC
>TRBJ2-5|few|NA|TRBV24-1
CATSDLGGPQETQYF
TGTGCCACCAGTGATTTGGGAGGGCCCCAAGAGACCCAGTACTTC
>TRBJ2-3|NA|TRBD2|TRBV5-5
CASRATSGGRTDTQYF
TGTGCCAGCAGGGCAACTAGCGGCGGGAGAACAGATACGCAGTATTTT
>TRBJ1-3|many|NA|TRBV6-1
CASSVGRSSGNTIYF
TGTGCCAGCAGCGTCGGACGAAGCTCTGGAAACACCATATATTTT
>TRBJ1-2|NA|TRBD1|TRBV3-1
CASSLTGGSDGYTF
TGTGCCAGCAGCCTAACAGGGGGTTCTGATGGCTACACCTTC
>TRBJ1-1|NA|NA|TRBV12-3/TRBV12-4
CASSLVDRKAFF
TGTGCCAGCAGTTTAGTGGACAGAAAAGCTTTCTTT
>TRBJ1-5|few|TRBD1|TRBV20-1
CSARQGNQPQHF
TGCAGTGCCCGACAGGGGAATCAGCCCCAGCATTTT
>TRBJ2-5|NA|NA|TRBV11-2
CASSLVGAGRETQYF
TGTGCCAGCAGCTTAGTAGGGGCGGGGAGGGAGACCCAGTACTTC
>TRBJ2-1|many|NA|TRBV10-1
CASSEVVGEQFF
TGCGCCAGCAGTGAGGTAGTAGGTGAGCAGTTCTTC